This T cell receptor (beta chain) was retrieved from a study of tissue T cells after allogeneic stem cell transplantation. Study-wide results and limits: Anatomically similar tissues had similar TCR repertoires within each patient. Tissue-detected TCR repertoire was only partly captured by blood and spleen T cells.

V lost 0 bases, J lost 3 bases, and 5 bases stayed unmatched. Germline CDR1 reads NSQYPW; CDR2 reads LRSPGD (reference sequence). The CDR3 sequence is 16 residues long. Time point given: mouse harvest day 7 after allogeneic transplant. Tail vein injection delivered 10^7 T-cell-depleted bone marrow cells and 10^6 splenic CD5+ T cells. Tissues came from B6→BALB/c major-mismatch GVHD mice at day 7 or 14. With regard to this clone: Its antigen is currently unknown. Gene names and germline match the mouse. The CDR3 end lies 1 residue beyond the end of the read and is filled in from the germline J gene.

Assay used: immunoSEQ multiplex PCR; TCRdb lists only in-frame clones, some missing. Of around 7,500 clones detected, about 50% appear once; the ten largest clones hold 3% to 4.5%. This chain connects TRBV1 to TRBJ2-1; 7 nucleotides line up with TRBD2. This clonotype was obtained from a female BALB/c mouse given C57BL/6 T cells with graft-versus-host disease after an allogeneic hematopoietic cell transplant. The material sequenced was gut tissue. The sequenced part of the CDR3 DNA is TGCACCTGCAGTGCAGATCGGGGGGGGGTCTATGCTGAGCAGTTC. This translates into CTCSADRGGVYAEQF. The entire CDR3 protein is CTCSADRGGVYAEQFF.